The present T cell receptor (beta chain) was sequenced within a study of T cell responses to AZD1222 COVID-19 vaccine. The CDR3 length is 15 residues. With 10 bases clipped from V and 6 bases from J, the junction kept 12 bases outside the gene matches. Per germline, CDR1 LNHDA and CDR2 SQIVND (reference sequence). The protocol was immunoSEQ multiplex PCR, while the TCRdb copy is restricted to in-frame clones and leaves out a portion. The table has under 150,000 clones, 80% to 85% seen once. Sequenced here: peripheral blood, sampled on day 0 of MenACWY control vaccination. The chain uses TRBV19 and TRBJ2-1, with TRBD1 matching 10 bases. The receptor comes from an adult in good health. This CDR3 reads CATTLTGTGVNEQFF. In DNA, the CDR3 is TGTGCCACCACCCTAACCGGGACAGGGGTCAATGAGCAGTTCTTC.